This paragraph covers one TCR beta chain sequence. The V gene lost 3 bases and the J gene lost 5 bases, with 20 bases spanning the gap. CDR3 size: 15 residues. CDR1 DFQATT and CDR2 SNEGSKA come from the germline V gene (reference sequence). This record comes from a study of control samples from healthy donors and cancer patients. Generated by immunoSEQ multiplex PCR, the TCRdb table keeps only in-frame clones and is missing some. This table has approximately 160,000 clones, approximately 90% appearing once. This clonotype was obtained from a woman aged 25-40 years in good health. Input material: blood. The chain combines TRBV20-1 with TRBJ2-7; TRBD1 is a possible D gene (6 bases). DNA of the CDR3: TGCAGTGCTAGTAACCCCGGGACACGTTATAACGAGCAGTACTTC. As protein: CSASNPGTRYNEQYF.